Listed below are T cell receptor beta chains from one sample, sequenced in a study of OX40 agonist ivuxolimab in advanced cancers. The method was immunoSEQ multiplex PCR; TCRdb's version includes in-frame clones alone and lacks a portion of them. Altogether about 39,000 clones are present, 80% to 95% being singletons, with the ten largest covering roughly 21%. Sequencing was performed on CD4+ or CD8+ T cells sorted from blood, taken in a trial of the OX40 agonist ivuxolimab. Every receptor here comes from an adult with an advanced solid tumor such as melanoma, head and neck, liver or kidney cancer. Both conserved end residues are trimmed from each CDR3.

>TRBV13
ASSVGRQETQY
>TRBV30
AWSDYYTEAF
>TRBV6-5
ASSPTLSGEQY
>TRBV30
AWVREGDTGELF
>TRBV4-1
ASSPSTGSYEQY
>TRBV30
AWSPGRATNEKLF
>TRBV28
ASSLTGPGGLGSNQPQH
>TRBV5-1
ASSRLGSGETQY
>TRBV6-5
ASSYGGETQY
>TRBV4-1
ASSQLRLVGTDTQY
>TRBV30
AWSGTGLRYGYT
>TRBV30
AWSVLGEAGETQY
>TRBV25-1
ASSDDRLGDGYT
>TRBV11-2
ASSLESGSNYEQY
>TRBV7-8
ASSLGVLWGAKYEQY
>TRBV4-2
ASSQEGQGAAEQY
>TRBV5-6
ASSLAGQGGNEQY
>TRBV7-9
ASSPGEPLVF
>TRBV6-5
ASSDRTTSYEQY
>TRBV7-9
ASSPLGQGARGYT
>TRBV7-8
ASSRRGGNQPQH
>TRBV29-1
SVLLDNYEQY
>TRBV6-6
ASSDGPPYATQY
>TRBV11-3
ASSLIPPDAWPPSYEQY
>TRBV11-2
ASSLVAGYEQY
>TRBV29-1
FYLLSGELF
>TRBV5-1
ASSQRRSTPRYGANVLT
>TRBV11-2
ASSFRDFLY
>TRBV27
ASRGGLSFQREQF
>TRBV28
ASSPLLAGVQETQY
>TRBV27
ASSLPPLEQY
>TRBV9
ASSVGTGDQETQY
>TRBV5-6
ASSYWGADGNQPQH
>TRBV11-2
ASSLSGWGEQF
>TRBV5-1
ASSLEGGEQY
>TRBV6-1
ASSETGGTYEQY
>TRBV5-1
ASSELSYTGELF
>TRBV19
ASSIAAGGYEQY
>TRBV4-2
ASSPRTGTYEQY
>TRBV14
ASSQGQGLGYNEQF
>TRBV28
ASSSGGPHYGYT